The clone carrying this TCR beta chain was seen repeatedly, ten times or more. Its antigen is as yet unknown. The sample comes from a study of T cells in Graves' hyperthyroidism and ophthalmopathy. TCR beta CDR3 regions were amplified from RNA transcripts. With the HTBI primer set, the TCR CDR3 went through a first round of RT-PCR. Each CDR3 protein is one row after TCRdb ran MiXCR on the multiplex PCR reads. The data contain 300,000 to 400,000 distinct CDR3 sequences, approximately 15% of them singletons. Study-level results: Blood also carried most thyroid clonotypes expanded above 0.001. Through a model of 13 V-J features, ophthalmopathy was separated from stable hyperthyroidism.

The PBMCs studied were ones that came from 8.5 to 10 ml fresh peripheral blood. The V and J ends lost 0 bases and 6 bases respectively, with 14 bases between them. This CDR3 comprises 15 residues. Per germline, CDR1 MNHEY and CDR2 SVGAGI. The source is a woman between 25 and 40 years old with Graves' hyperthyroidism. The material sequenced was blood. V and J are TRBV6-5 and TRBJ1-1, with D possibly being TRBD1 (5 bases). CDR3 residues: CASSYSLGARSEAFF. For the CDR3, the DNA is TGTGCCAGCAGTTACTCGTTAGGGGCCAGATCTGAAGCTTTCTTT.